This T cell receptor (beta chain) was retrieved from a study of beta chain features in type 1 diabetes. The CDR3 has 15 residues. V was clipped by 2 bases and J by 0 bases, with 8 bases between them. Germline V gene lookup returns CDR1 SGDLS and CDR2 YYNGEE. What was sequenced were expressed TCRB transcripts, since all of the isolated RNA had been reverse transcribed. The protocol was immunoSEQ multiplex PCR, while the TCRdb copy is restricted to in-frame clones and leaves out a portion. The data contain 300,000 to 400,000 clones, around 12% of them singletons. Sorted CD4+ subsets: naive, central memory, regulatory, stem cell-like memory (CD45RO/CCR7/CD25/CD127/CD95/CD27 panel).

The chain employs TRBV9 and TRBJ2-2, with D uncertain. The clonotype comes from a man younger than 35 in good health. The sequenced sample consisted of naive CD4+ T cells from blood. For the CDR3, the DNA is TGTGCCAGCAGCGTCATGGGCGCGAACACCGGGGAGCTGTTTTTT. Translation gives CASSVMGANTGELFF.